This TCR beta chain stems from a study of blood T cell repertoires in COVID-19. Study-wide background: The study drew acute and convalescent COVID-19 samples from the United States, Italy and Spain. In each case, the material was cDNA or gDNA derived from T cells, B-cell-depleted T cells, or PBMCs.

The authors' processing: Amplification from reference gene primers served as the basis for estimated nucleated cell counts. Repertoires were generated with immunoSEQ multiplex PCR, while TCRdb's copy carries only in-frame clones and drops some. V and J calls and clone size are as listed in that table; D and trimming were resolved from the DNA. This table holds about 130,000 clones, around four fifths found once. Trimming took 5 bases from V and 6 from J; bases not matched to a gene: 7. Germline assignment: CDR1 LNHDA and CDR2 SQIVND (reference sequence). The CDR3 is 14 amino acids. This chain connects TRBV19 to TRBJ2-3; 8 bases fit TRBD2. The material sequenced was peripheral blood. The origin of this receptor is a man aged 35-49 years with active or convalescent COVID-19. CDR3 sequence: CASSLRGGRDTQYF. CDR3 DNA: TGTGCCAGTAGTCTACGGGGGGGCAGGGATACGCAGTATTTT.